Listed below are T cell receptor beta chains from one sample, sequenced in a study of neoadjuvant anti-PD-1 for oral cavity cancer. Measured with immunoSEQ multiplex PCR; TCRdb has only the in-frame clones, and not every one. Found here are around 60,000 clones, 79% of them singletons; the top ten hold 2.5% to 3%. The sample in question was PBMCs, obtained before nivolumab (anti-PD-1) treatment. Receptors were obtained from a person aged 35-79 years with oral cavity squamous cell carcinoma. CDR3s leave out the opening cysteine and the closing phenylalanine or tryptophan.

cdr3_length | v_call | cdr3_aa
12 | TRBV4-1 | ASSHGTGVEKLF
14 | TRBV28 | ASSSPRGGTRETQY
14 | TRBV6-5 | ASSYQGPDSNQPQH
10 | TRBV10-2 | ASSPENYGYT
12 | TRBV7-9 | ASSLDSPGGKLF
14 | TRBV9 | ASSVVAGETYNEQF
13 | TRBV5-8 | ASSPGTLNTGELF
11 | TRBV30 | AWNKDGTDTQY
13 | TRBV7-9 | ASSLGTGQGHEAF
15 | TRBV12-5 | ASGLSTGTSSNQPQH
10 | TRBV7-2 | ASSAQGNEQY
12 | TRBV5-1 | ASTFWEGASEQF
13 | TRBV28 | ASTLGLGVNTEAF
10 | TRBV10-3 | AISESEATQY
11 | TRBV28 | ASSGQGYQPQH
13 | TRBV18 | ASSPRRGGTDTQY